This passage covers 14 T cell receptor beta chains from one sample sequenced in a study of blood T cell repertoires in COVID-19. Generated by immunoSEQ multiplex PCR, the TCRdb table keeps only in-frame clones and is missing some. This sample yields about 300,000 clones, of which 85% are seen a single time; about 1.9% belongs to the top ten. Sequencing input: PBMCs or T cells enriched from blood (not recorded which). These receptors were taken from a woman aged 25 to 39 who had been exposed to COVID-19.

A remark on this clone: At the DNA level, this CDR3 is encoded by other sequences in the same sample as well. The V and J genes are TRBV28 and TRBJ2-7, with 9 bases that match TRBD1. The J segment lost 3 bases and the V segment lost 5 bases, leaving 2 bases of the junction unmatched. Germline loops: CDR1 MDHEN, CDR2 SYDVKM. The length of the CDR3 is 13 residues. CDR3 residues: CASSRGQGYEQYF. The DNA for the CDR3 is TGTGCCAGCAGTCGGGGACAGGGCTACGAGCAGTACTTC.

This rearrangement joins TRBV30 to TRBJ2-1; 7 nucleotides align to TRBD1. The CDR3 runs to 15 residues. The V segment lost 2 bases and the J segment 5 bases; nucleotides outside the gene matches: 9. CDR1 and CDR2 (germline): GTSNPN, SVGIG (reference sequence). In DNA form, the CDR3 reads TGTGCCTGGAGTTCCTCCAAGGGGGCGAACAATGAGCAGTTCTTC. Protein sequence: CAWSSSKGANNEQFF.

The chain employs TRBV5-5 and TRBJ1-3, with 7 bases matching TRBD1. Trimming at V came to 2 bases and at J to 4 bases, leaving 9 bases not matched to a gene. The CDR3 length is 16 residues. Germline CDR1 SGHKS, CDR2 YYEKEE (reference sequence). CDR3 bases: TGTGCCAGCAGCTTATGGGGAACAGGGGCCGGAAACACCATATATTTT. Translating gives CASSLWGTGAGNTIYF. Complete variable domain (other parts from reference TRBV5-5 and TRBJ1-3): DAGVTQSPTHLIKTRGQQVTLRCSPISGHKSVSWYQQVLGQGPQFIFQYYEKEERGRGNFPDRFSARQFPNYSSELNVNALLLGDSALYLCASSLWGTGAGNTIYFGEGSWLTVV.

The chain is built from TRBV7-6 and TRBJ2-5; 8 nucleotides match TRBD2. Germline V gives CDR1 SGHVS, CDR2 FNYEAQ. This CDR3 region has 13 residues. V lost 5 bases to trimming and J lost 3 bases; unmatched junction nucleotides: 2. Written as DNA, the CDR3 is TGTGCCAGCAGCCGGGGGGGAAAAGAGACCCAGTACTTC. Residues: CASSRGGKETQYF.

The chain joins TRBV5-1 to TRBJ1-3, with D possibly TRBD1 on 5 matching bases. Deletions cut 4 bases from V and 0 bases from J, with 8 bases between. Germline lookup yields CDR1 SGHRS and CDR2 YFSETQ. The length of the CDR3 is 14 residues. CDR3 in amino acids: CASSIDSSGNTIYF. CDR3 in DNA: TGCGCCAGCAGCATCGACAGCTCTGGAAACACCATATATTTT.

The J gene is TRBJ2-5, the V gene TRBV19; weak D call: TRBD2 (6 bases). V lost 6 bases and J lost 5, with 10 bases in between. The CDR3 totals 12 residues. CDR1 is LNHDA and CDR2 is SQIVND in the germline V gene (reference sequence). As DNA, the CDR3 is TGTGCCAGTAGCGGGAGTGGCGAGACCCAGTACTTC. This sequence encodes CASSGSGETQYF.

V and J are TRBV7-3 and TRBJ2-4; 8 bases match TRBD2. V was pared by 10 bases and J by 0 bases, with 17 bases of the junction left unmatched. CDR1 and CDR2 from the germline V gene are SGHTA and FQGTGA. The CDR3 length is 18 residues. The CDR3 DNA sequence: TGTGCCACCTTTAGCGGGATTATAGGGAATGTAGCCAAAAACATTCAGTACTTC. This encodes CATFSGIIGNVAKNIQYF.

The V gene is TRBV5-4, the J gene TRBJ1-1; a weak D match, TRBD1 (5 bases). Germline lookup yields CDR1 SGHNT and CDR2 YYREEE (reference sequence). The germline V and J ends were trimmed by 0 bases and 5 bases, with 8 bases remaining between them. The CDR3 has 13 residues. The CDR3 coding sequence is TGTGCCAGCAGCTTGGGGTCAGGGACTGAAGCTTTCTTT. It encodes CASSLGSGTEAFF.

The chain uses TRBV27 and TRBJ1-4; perhaps TRBD1 as D (5 bases). V was pared by 5 bases and J by 2 bases, with 12 bases between. The CDR3 consists of 15 residues. In germline, CDR1 is MNHEY, CDR2 SMNVEV (reference sequence). CDR3 residues: CASSLNQGTNEKLFF. CDR3 bases: TGTGCCAGCAGTCTCAACCAGGGCACTAATGAAAAACTGTTTTTT.

J is TRBJ2-4 and V is TRBV27; D is unresolved. The CDR3 has 15 residues. In germline, CDR1 is MNHEY, CDR2 SMNVEV (reference sequence). The V and J ends lost 4 bases and 6 bases respectively, with 16 bases between them. The CDR3 protein is CASSSQLQISNIQYF. The CDR3 DNA reads TGTGCCAGCAGTTCACAATTACAGATTTCAAACATTCAGTACTTC.

The rearrangement joins TRBV19 to TRBJ1-2; TRBD1 matches 7 bases. V lost 2 bases, J lost 1 base, and 1 base stayed unmatched. CDR3 length equals 14 residues. The germline gives CDR1 LNHDA, CDR2 SQIVND (reference sequence). In nucleotides, the CDR3 is TGTGCCAGTAGTATACAGGGGGTTAACTATGGCTACACCTTC. It encodes CASSIQGVNYGYTF.

The chain employs TRBV7-3 and TRBJ2-3; 7 nucleotides match TRBD1. Germline V gene data show CDR1 as SGHTA and CDR2 as FQGTGA. V shed 1 base and J 1 base; nucleotides not matched to a gene: 5. This CDR3 comprises 16 residues. CDR3 protein: CASSLIGGAGTDTQYF. As DNA, the CDR3 is TGTGCCAGCAGCTTAATAGGGGGCGCGGGCACAGATACGCAGTATTTT. The whole variable domain, filled in from reference TRBV7-3 and TRBJ2-3, reads GAGVSQTPSNKVTEKGKYVELRCDPISGHTALYWYRQSLGQGPEFLIYFQGTGAADDSGLPNDRFFAVRPEGSVSTLKIQRTERGDSAVYLCASSLIGGAGTDTQYFGPGTRLTVL.

The gene calls are TRBV29-1 and TRBJ2-2, with 7 bases identical to TRBD1. Germline V gives CDR1 SQVTM, CDR2 ANQGSEA. Trimming cost V 7 bases and J 2 bases; bases outside gene matches: 4. The CDR3 contains 13 residues. The CDR3 DNA sequence: TGCAGCGCCAGGGACAGTAACACCGGGGAGCTGTTTTTT. It encodes CSARDSNTGELFF.

The chain recombines TRBV6-5 with TRBJ2-2; D might be TRBD2 (6 bases). Germline CDR1 reads MNHEY; CDR2 reads SVGAGI. CDR3 length: 13 amino acids. V was cut by 6 bases and J by 4 bases, with 9 bases left in between. The CDR3 bases are TGTGCCAGCAGGGGAGGTGTCACCGGGGAGCTGTTTTTT. Protein sequence: CASRGGVTGELFF.